Listed here is a single T cell receptor (beta chain). Its specificity is not known. The data belong to a study of CD8+CD57+ T cells in acquired aplastic anemia. Study-wide background: DNA from sorted CD4+ and CD8+ cells averaged roughly 3.4 ug.

Genomic DNA constituted the template upon which TCR beta VDJ and CDR3 profiling was performed. MiXCR, run by TCRdb on the reads, gives a single entry per CDR3 protein. The repertoire has roughly 98,000 distinct CDR3 sequences, 55% to 75% of them found once; the top ten carry 60% to 80%. Study conclusions and caveats: Patients versus controls showed no significant CD8+ Simpson's diversity difference. Between patients and controls, some 31 CD8+ CDR3 sequences were found in common.

Patients chosen for sequencing had CD8+CD57+ cells that had expanded, as shown by flow cytometry. Germline lookup yields CDR1 MNHNS and CDR2 SASEGT. CDR3 length: 13 amino acids. Trimming removed 7 bases from V and 3 bases from J; junction bases left unmatched: 6. This receptor was taken from a human donor with aplastic anemia. The specimen was sorted CD4+, CD8+, or CD8+CD57+ T cells (not recorded which) from PBMCs. The gene calls are TRBV6-1 and TRBJ2-7, with TRBD1 matching over 7 bases. The CDR3 DNA is TGTGCCAGCAACAGGGGCTCAGGCTACGAGCAGTACTTC. This codes for CASNRGSGYEQYF.